Sequencing of this T cell receptor (beta chain) was carried out in a study of blood T cell repertoires in COVID-19. Across the study: Researchers got acute and convalescent COVID-19 samples from the United States, Italy and Spain. T cells, B-cell-depleted T cells, or PBMCs provided the cDNA or gDNA that served as material.

In the original workflow: Cell counts per sample came from amplifying reference gene primers. Clones were read by immunoSEQ multiplex PCR, and TCRdb kept only the in-frame ones, dropping some. V and J calls and clone size are given by that table; D and trimming were obtained from the DNA. The sample has more than 25,000 clones; 86% are singletons. This CDR3 comprises 17 residues. The rearrangement joins TRBV21-1 to TRBJ1-1. TRBV21-1 corresponds to a pseudogene. Sample: peripheral blood. This receptor was taken from a human donor with active COVID-19. The donor label of this sample is uncertain. The CDR3, as DNA: TGTGCCAGCAGCAAATACCACCTCGGGGGGCGTGACACTGAAGCTTTCTTT. Translating gives CASSKYHLGGRDTEAFF.